This T cell receptor (beta chain) was observed in a study of PD-1 blockade in classical Hodgkin lymphoma (dated by TCRdb to the early 2020s). For context, the study as a whole: Nivolumab dosing was 3 mg/kg intravenously every 2 weeks, continuing until either disease progression or unacceptable toxicity. The study used TCR beta sequencing and CyTOF to define a peripheral blood immune signature of response to PD-1 blockade in classical Hodgkin lymphoma. Study-wide conclusions, independent of this receptor: By C4D1, a significant rise was seen in CD4+ TCR diversity but not in CD8+ TCR diversity (p=0.0027 vs p=0.16), and the rise was most apparent among complete responders (p=0.02). Among trial patients, those achieving complete response had baseline diversity similar to that of newly diagnosed patients, while diversity was significantly lower in partial responders and progressors. Only a single clinical trial cohort was studied, and what caused the repertoire differences, possibly disease activity or prior therapy, remained undefined. Lower diversity was observed in patients in whom nivolumab was started less than 1 year after ASCT, and these patients were excluded from later analyses so that confounding by immune reconstitution would be avoided. Baseline TCR diversity was reported as lower in newly diagnosed patients than in healthy donors, and lower still in relapsed/refractory patients.

The Qiagen DNeasy kit was used to extract genomic DNA from unsorted PBMCs and from the negatively selected CD4+ and CD8+ fractions. TCR beta CDR3 regions were subjected to amplification by immunoSEQ multiplex PCR with primers that anneal to V and J segments. A synthetic immune receptor repertoire was used to minimize amplification bias, and remaining bias was computationally removed after sequencing. Under the source paper's analysis protocol: Repertoire diversity was quantified as the Shannon entropy index using custom Python scripts. Unsorted, CD4+ and CD8+ repertoires were examined separately, except in combined analyses, for which CD4+ and CD8+ sequences were merged in silico. Clonal expansion was defined as at least a 2-fold frequency increase after treatment relative to C1D1, with a pseudocount of 0.5 for undetected baseline clones. Clones with 0 or 1 copy at C1D1 were classified as singleton clones, and clones with 2 or more copies were classified as non-singleton clones. By matching protein sequences in sorted samples from the same patient, clones expanded in unsorted samples were annotated as CD4+, CD8+ or unknown. Diversity changes from C1D1 to C4D1 were tested in paired samples using Wilcoxon tests. In its TCRdb copy, this immuneACCESS table keeps in-frame sequences only and misses some clones. Where compared with another copy, unresolved V genes explain less than half of these, and the others have no known cause. That table is the source of V, J and clone size, and D and trimming were worked out from the DNA. For this sample there are about 110,000 clones; 80% to 90% appear just once. Together, the top ten hold 15% to 20% of the sample.

Interpreted using the paper, the time point label stands for: cycle 2 day 1 (C2D1) of nivolumab. Relapse after autologous stem cell transplantation had occurred in all trial patients, and cohorts A, B and C were distinguished by prior brentuximab vedotin exposure. The trial cohort comprised some 60 patients with relapsed/refractory classical Hodgkin lymphoma whose best overall responses were complete response, partial response or progressive disease. Trial patients were treated with single-agent nivolumab in the multi-cohort phase II CheckMate 205 trial. An independent review committee assessed best overall response using the 2007 International Working Group response criteria. PBMCs from the trial were collected at three points: immediately before nivolumab initiation (C1D1), and during therapy at cycle 2 day 1 and cycle 4 day 1. Peripheral blood was collected in 8 mL Vacutainer Cell Preparation Tubes, from which PBMCs were isolated by centrifugation and then cryopreserved.

From the germline V gene (reference sequence), CDR1 is GTSNPN and CDR2 is SVGIG. The CDR3 has 17 amino acids, counting the end cysteine and phenylalanine. Here the CDR3 DNA is all that survives: 51 bases in frame from base 1. The germline V end is reduced by 0 bases and the J end by 4 bases; junction bases left unmatched: 7. Turning to this clone: The antigen it binds to is not known. Qualities for individual bases were not recorded, and no much larger clone is one base off.

The source material was peripheral blood mononuclear cells (PBMCs), sampled before the second cycle of nivolumab. The sequence is built from TRBV30 and TRBJ2-3, with 13 bases aligning to TRBD2. This receptor was obtained from a human donor with classical Hodgkin lymphoma. The nucleotide sequence reads TGTGCCTGGAGTGTCTCTTGGACTAGCGGGAGCGCAGATACGCAGTATTTT. Protein translation: CAWSVSWTSGSADTQYF.